This T cell receptor (beta chain) is from a study of blood T cell repertoires in COVID-19. Study details: Acute and convalescent COVID-19 specimens originated in the United States, Italy and Spain. T cells, B-cell-depleted T cells, or PBMCs supplied cDNA or gDNA.

This CDR3 is built from 14 residues. Trimming at V came to 4 bases and at J to 3 bases, leaving 4 bases not matched to a gene. Germline V gives CDR1 MGHDK, CDR2 SYGVNS. The authors' processing: Scientists estimated how many nucleated cells there were by amplifying reference gene primers. Profiling relied on immunoSEQ multiplex PCR, and the TCRdb table lists in-frame clones only, not all of them. V, J and clone size are those of that table, while D and trimming were read from the DNA. The sample lists about 200,000 clones; around 80% were seen once. The chain couples TRBV25-1 to TRBJ1-2; TRBD1 matches 8 bases. Sequenced sample: peripheral blood. The origin of this receptor is a woman older than 75 with active or convalescent COVID-19. CDR3: CASSVQGGDYGYTF. CDR3 bases: TGTGCCAGCAGTGTACAGGGGGGAGACTATGGCTACACCTTC.